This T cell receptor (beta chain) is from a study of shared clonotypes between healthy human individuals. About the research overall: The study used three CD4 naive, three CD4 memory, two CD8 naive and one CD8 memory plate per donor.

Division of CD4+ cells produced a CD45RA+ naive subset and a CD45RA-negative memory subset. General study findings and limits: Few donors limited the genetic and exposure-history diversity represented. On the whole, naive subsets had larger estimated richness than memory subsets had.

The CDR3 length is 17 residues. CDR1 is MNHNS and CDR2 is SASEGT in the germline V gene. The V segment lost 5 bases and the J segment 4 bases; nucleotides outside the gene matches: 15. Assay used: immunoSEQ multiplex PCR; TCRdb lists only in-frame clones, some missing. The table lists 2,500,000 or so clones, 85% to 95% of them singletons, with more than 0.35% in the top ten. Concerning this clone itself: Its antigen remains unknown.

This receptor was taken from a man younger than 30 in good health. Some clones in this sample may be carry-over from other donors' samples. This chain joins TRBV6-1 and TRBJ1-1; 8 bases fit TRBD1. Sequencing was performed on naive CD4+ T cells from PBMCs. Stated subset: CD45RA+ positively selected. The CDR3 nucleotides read TGTGCCAGCAGTAAAGGGCAGGGGGCCGGGATTGGCACTGAAGCTTTCTTT. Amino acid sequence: CASSKGQGAGIGTEAFF.